A single sample is the source of the 19 T cell receptor beta chains below, sequenced in a study of blood T cell repertoires in COVID-19. Here immunoSEQ multiplex PCR was the method, and the copy in TCRdb shows in-frame clones only, minus some. The table has 250,000 to 350,000 clones, about 85% seen once. Sequencing input: peripheral blood. These TCRs come from a woman aged 50 to 60 with active or convalescent COVID-19.

The chain carries TRBV4-1 and TRBJ2-1; 12 bases map to TRBD2. In germline, CDR1 is MGHRA, CDR2 YSYEKL. CDR3 length: 19 residues. V was clipped by 0 bases and J by 0 bases; unmatched bases: 6. The CDR3: CASSQERTSGVGSYNEQFF. DNA of the CDR3: TGCGCCAGCAGCCAAGAAAGGACTAGCGGGGTCGGCTCCTACAATGAGCAGTTCTTC.

This chain uses TRBV3-1 (or the pseudogene TRBV3-2) with TRBJ2-7; D is perhaps TRBD1 (6 bases). Germline lookup yields CDR1 LGHDT and CDR2 YNNKEL (reference sequence). Trimming removed 1 base from V and 5 bases from J, with 15 bases in between. There are 15 residues in the CDR3. DNA for the CDR3: TGTGCCAGCAGCCAAGTGGGGGAGAGGGGGAACGAGCAGTACTTC. It specifies CASSQVGERGNEQYF.

V is TRBV3-1 (or the pseudogene TRBV3-2) and J is TRBJ1-1; D call uncertain. Germline CDR1 and CDR2: LGHDT and YNNKEL (reference sequence). The CDR3 is 15 amino acids. V shed 1 base and J shed 0 bases, with 9 bases lying between them. The CDR3: CASSQGVRLNTEAFF. CDR3 DNA sequence: TGTGCCAGCAGCCAAGGCGTACGCTTGAACACTGAAGCTTTCTTT.

With regard to this clone: The sample carries other DNA sequences with the same CDR3. This chain links TRBV5-4 with TRBJ2-3, with TRBD2 identical over 10 bases. The CDR3 consists of 14 residues. J was trimmed by 5 bases and V by 4 bases; bases with no gene match: 4. The germline CDR1 and CDR2 sequences are SGHNT and YYREEE (reference sequence). DNA for the CDR3: TGTGCCAGCAGCCCACGGACTAGCGGAGATACGCAGTATTTT. It specifies CASSPRTSGDTQYF.

This chain connects TRBV28 to TRBJ1-5; possible D gene TRBD1, 6 bases. Germline CDR1 MDHEN, CDR2 SYDVKM. The V end lost 3 bases, the J end lost 9 bases, and 12 bases lay between the germline ends. The CDR3 consists of 13 residues. The CDR3 protein is CASSFEGESPQHF. The CDR3 DNA reads as TGTGCCAGCAGTTTTGAGGGGGAGTCGCCCCAGCATTTT.

V usage is TRBV3-1 (or the pseudogene TRBV3-2) and J usage is TRBJ2-7; 8 bases match TRBD1. Germline V lookup: CDR1 LGHDT, CDR2 YNNKEL (reference sequence). This CDR3 region has 15 residues. The junction had 3 bases not matched to a gene; V was cut back by 0 bases and J by 2 bases. The CDR3 DNA reads as TGTGCCAGCAGCCAAGATGGACAGGGAGCCTACGAGCAGTACTTC. Its protein product is CASSQDGQGAYEQYF.

V and J are TRBV30 and TRBJ2-4; D might be TRBD1 (5 bases). CDR3 length: 15 residues. V gave up 0 bases and J gave up 2 bases, with 11 bases separating them. Germline loops: CDR1 GTSNPN, CDR2 SVGIG (reference sequence). This CDR3 is CAWSVLGPPKNIQYF. The CDR3 DNA reads as TGTGCCTGGAGTGTACTGGGGCCACCCAAAAACATTCAGTACTTC. The whole variable domain, remainder taken from reference TRBV30 and TRBJ2-4, is SQTIHQWPATLVQPVGSPLSLECTVEGTSNPNLYWYRQAAGRGLQLLFYSVGIGQISSEVPQNLSASRPQDRQFILSSKKLLLSDSGFYLCAWSVLGPPKNIQYFGAGTRLSVL.

The chain has TRBV28 and TRBJ1-2, with 9 bases identical to TRBD1. CDR3 size: 15 residues. V dropped 4 bases and J dropped 4; count of bases not matched to a gene: 7. CDR1 MDHEN and CDR2 SYDVKM come from the germline V gene. The CDR3 is CASSSPGQGTYGYTF. DNA of the CDR3: TGTGCCAGCAGTTCACCGGGACAGGGTACCTATGGCTACACCTTC.

Written as DNA, the CDR3 is TGTGCCATCAGTGAGTCCACTAGCACAGATACGCAGTATTTT. Encoded protein: CAISESTSTDTQYF. The chain carries TRBV10-3 and TRBJ2-3; D remains unclear. The germline V gene has CDR1 ENHRY and CDR2 SYGVKD. The CDR3 is 14 amino acids. V gave up 0 bases and J gave up 0 bases, with 4 bases separating them.

The chain is built from TRBV7-9 and TRBJ1-1; D remains unclear. CDR3 length: 15 amino acids. CDR1 SEHNR and CDR2 FQNEAQ come from the germline V gene (reference sequence). The V end was cut by 0 bases, the J end by 0 bases, with 8 bases between. The CDR3 loop is CASSLAGGMNTEAFF. The DNA for the CDR3 is TGTGCCAGCAGCTTAGCCGGAGGGATGAACACTGAAGCTTTCTTT.

The J gene is TRBJ1-3, the V gene TRBV5-1; no reliable D call. The germline V and J ends were trimmed by 0 bases and 7 bases, with 14 bases remaining between them. This CDR3 has 15 amino acids. From germline, CDR1 is SGHRS and CDR2 YFSETQ. CDR3 bases: TGCGCCAGCAGCTTGGGTGTTCTGGAGAGGAACACCATATATTTT. It translates to CASSLGVLERNTIYF.

The chain links TRBV20-1 to TRBJ2-7; 9 nucleotides align to TRBD1. CDR3 length: 16 residues. CDR1 and CDR2 from the germline V gene are DFQATT and SNEGSKA (reference sequence). The V gene end was trimmed by 3 bases and the J gene end by 3 bases; junction bases not matched to a gene: 12. The CDR3 region has the DNA TGCAGTGCTAGTGGCCTCCGGACAGGGGAACACTACGAGCAGTACTTC. Residues: CSASGLRTGEHYEQYF.

The chain uses TRBV27 and TRBJ2-5; a possible D gene is TRBD2 (6 bases). Germline lookup yields CDR1 MNHEY and CDR2 SMNVEV (reference sequence). The CDR3 loop spans 16 amino acids. The V and J ends lost 6 bases and 5 bases respectively, with 22 bases between them. The CDR3 here is CASSHSHGGSVETQYF. CDR3 in DNA: TGTGCCAGCAGCCACTCACACGGGGGTAGTGTGGAGACCCAGTACTTC.

The chain has TRBV5-4 and TRBJ2-7; a weak D match, TRBD1 (5 bases). CDR1 is SGHNT, CDR2 YYREEE, per germline (reference sequence). There are 14 residues in the CDR3. Trimming removed 6 bases from V and 3 bases from J, with 16 bases in between. The CDR3 here is CASTVAGAGYEQYF. CDR3 nucleotide sequence: TGTGCCAGCACAGTGGCTGGGGCCGGCTACGAGCAGTACTTC.

The chain uses TRBV28 and TRBJ2-7, with 7 bases matching TRBD1. After removal of 7 bases from V and 4 bases from J, the junction contained 16 bases not matched to a gene. This CDR3 contains 16 residues. Germline V gene lookup returns CDR1 MDHEN and CDR2 SYDVKM. CDR3 coding DNA: TGTGCCAGCACTCCCAGGGGTAAAGGGGGCGGATACGAGCAGTACTTC. Protein sequence: CASTPRGKGGGYEQYF.

This clone was detected only once. The CDR3 loop is CASSGVGLAGTGELFF. The CDR3 DNA follows: TGCGCCAGCAGTGGGGTAGGACTAGCCGGCACCGGGGAGCTGTTTTTT. The V gene is TRBV10-1, the J gene TRBJ2-2; the match to TRBD2 covers 8 bases. Germline V gene sequence: CDR1 WNHNN, CDR2 SYGVQD (reference sequence). The CDR3 extends over 16 amino acids. V shed 4 bases, J shed 4 bases, and the junction held 8 bases outside the gene matches.

This clone was recorded only once. The chain is built from TRBV29-1 and TRBJ1-1; TRBD1 matches 7 bases. V shed 6 bases and J 2 bases; nucleotides not matched to a gene: 9. The CDR3 has 14 residues. CDR1 SQVTM and CDR2 ANQGSEA come from the germline V gene. CDR3 nucleotides: TGCAGCGTCAGTCCGGGACAGAGCAACACTGAAGCTTTCTTT. As protein: CSVSPGQSNTEAFF.

The rearrangement uses TRBV4-2 and TRBJ1-2; tentative D call: TRBD1 (6 bases). Germline V gene sequence: CDR1 LGHNA, CDR2 YNFKEQ. Trimming removed 1 base at V and 0 bases at J, with 12 bases between. CDR3 size: 16 residues. CDR3 sequence (DNA): TGTGCCAGCAGCCAAGTTGACAGGCGAGCTAACTATGGCTACACCTTC. This translates into CASSQVDRRANYGYTF.

This rearrangement joins TRBV19 to TRBJ2-1, with 7 positions matching TRBD2. With V trimmed by 7 bases and J by 4 bases, 10 bases remained unmatched. Germline V gives CDR1 LNHDA, CDR2 SQIVND (reference sequence). CDR3 length: 15 amino acids. In DNA form, the CDR3 reads TGTGCCAGTACCCCCGGGACTACCCTTTACAATGAGCAGTTCTTC. Translating gives CASTPGTTLYNEQFF.